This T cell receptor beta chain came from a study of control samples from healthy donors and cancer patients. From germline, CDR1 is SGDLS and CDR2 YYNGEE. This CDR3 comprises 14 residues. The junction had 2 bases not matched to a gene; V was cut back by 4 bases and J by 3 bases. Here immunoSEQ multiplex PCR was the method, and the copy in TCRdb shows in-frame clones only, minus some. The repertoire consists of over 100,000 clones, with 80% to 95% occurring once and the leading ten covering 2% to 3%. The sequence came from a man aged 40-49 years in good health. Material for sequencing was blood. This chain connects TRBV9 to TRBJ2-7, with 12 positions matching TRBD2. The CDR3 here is CASSPGLAGYEQYF. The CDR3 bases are TGTGCCAGCAGCCCGGGACTAGCGGGCTACGAGCAGTACTTC. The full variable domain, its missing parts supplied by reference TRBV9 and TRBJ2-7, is DSGVTQTPKHLITATGQRVTLRCSPRSGDLSVYWYQQSLDQGLQFLIQYYNGEERAKGNILERFSAQQFPDLHSELNLSSLELGDSALYFCASSPGLAGYEQYFGPGTRLTVT.